This record covers a single TCR beta chain. Its matching antigen is unknown. This record comes from a study of T cell repertoires in cytomegalovirus infection. The wider study: As its CMV epitopes, the study selected recently identified HLA-C-restricted and well-studied HLA-B-restricted targets. CMV infection and matching HLA type were both indicated by public TCR beta signatures.

TCRdb reprocessed the reads via MiXCR and lists one record per CDR3 protein. The sample contains hundreds of thousands of distinct CDR3 sequences, 42% of which appear only once. The study, taken as a whole, reports: The ex vivo response showed dominance by HLA-C-restricted CMV-specific TCR beta clonotypes. Summed frequency of public TCR beta families distinguished CMV carriers with the relevant HLA.

V lost 5 bases and J 10 bases, leaving 21 bases between the germline ends. This CDR3 region has 15 residues. Germline V gene data show CDR1 as SGHTA and CDR2 as FQGNSA. This chain connects TRBV7-2 to TRBJ2-1; a possible D gene is TRBD2 (5 bases). This specimen was cultured PBMCs, taken from culture after CMV antigen stimulation. The origin of this receptor is a human donor in good health (CMV status not recorded). Some clones in this sample may be carry-over from other donors' samples. The CDR3 nucleotides read TGTGCCAGCAGCGCCACTAGATGGGTGGGCGGGGAGCAGTTCTTC. Translating it yields CASSATRWVGGEQFF.